One TCR beta chain is described in this entry. Its antigen is not known. Libraries were prepared by immunoSEQ multiplex PCR; TCRdb keeps only in-frame clonotypes and omits some of them. The table includes 25,000 to 35,000 clones, roughly three quarters detected once. This sample was included in a study of T cell repertoires in ileal Crohn's disease. Study-wide results and limits: Sorted CD8 T cells held more high-frequency clones than CD4. All patients with clonality above 26.8% had endoscopic recurrence.

This CDR3 contains 15 residues. The ends were cut back, 4 bases at V and 5 bases at J, with 15 bases in the middle. Looked up from germline, CDR1 is KGHSH and CDR2 is LQKENI. Adults with ileal or ileocolonic Crohn's disease and an indication for resection were eligible. Sequencing was carried out using ileal tissue. The chain links TRBV18 to TRBJ1-3; D might be TRBD1 (6 bases). This sequence originates from an adult with Crohn's disease. CDR3 region: CASSLGTQRRNTIYF. The CDR3 nucleotides read TGTGCCAGCTCACTAGGGACACAACGTAGAAACACCATATATTTT.